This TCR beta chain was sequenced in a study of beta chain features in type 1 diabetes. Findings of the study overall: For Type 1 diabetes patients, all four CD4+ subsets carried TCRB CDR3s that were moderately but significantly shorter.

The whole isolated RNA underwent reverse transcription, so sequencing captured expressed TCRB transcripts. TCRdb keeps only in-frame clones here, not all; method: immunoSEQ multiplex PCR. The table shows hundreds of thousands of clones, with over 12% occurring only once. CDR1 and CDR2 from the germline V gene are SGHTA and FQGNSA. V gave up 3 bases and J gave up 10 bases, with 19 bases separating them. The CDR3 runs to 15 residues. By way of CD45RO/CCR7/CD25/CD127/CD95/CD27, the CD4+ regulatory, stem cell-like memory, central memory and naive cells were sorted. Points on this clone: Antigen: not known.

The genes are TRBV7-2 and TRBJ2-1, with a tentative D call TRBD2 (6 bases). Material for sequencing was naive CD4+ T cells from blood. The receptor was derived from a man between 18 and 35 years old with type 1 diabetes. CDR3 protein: CASSFSAGPIGEQFF. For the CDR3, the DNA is TGTGCCAGCAGCTTTTCGGCGGGGCCTATTGGGGAGCAGTTCTTC.